These 32 T cell receptor beta chains were sequenced from one sample in a study of blood T cell repertoires in COVID-19. The repertoire was sequenced with immunoSEQ multiplex PCR; TCRdb's copy has only in-frame clones and lacks some. Among around 100,000 clones listed, roughly 90% were seen once. The sample comprised peripheral blood. These receptors came from a man aged 30 to 39 in a cohort sampled during active COVID-19.

The CDR3 DNA reads TGTGCCAGCAGCTTGGGGGGGAGGTCCTACGAGCAGTACTTC. This sequence encodes CASSLGGRSYEQYF. The J gene is TRBJ2-7, the V gene TRBV5-4; D possibly corresponds to TRBD2 (6 bases). The CDR3 is 14 residues long. Germline-derived CDR1 and CDR2 are SGHNT and YYREEE (reference sequence). Trimming pared 0 bases from V and 1 base from J, leaving 8 bases between.

This chain connects TRBV6-6 to TRBJ1-4, with D unresolved. Trimming removed 6 bases from V and 0 bases from J, with 8 bases in between. This CDR3 contains 14 residues. The germline V gene has CDR1 MNHNY and CDR2 SVGAGI (reference sequence). CDR3 sequence (DNA): TGTGCCAGCAGCGAGGCTGCAACTAATGAAAAACTGTTTTTT. Encoded protein: CASSEAATNEKLFF.

The CDR3 protein is CASSSGTEAFF. The CDR3 DNA is TGTGCCAGTAGTTCCGGGACAGAAGCTTTCTTT. The chain links TRBV19 to TRBJ1-1; D perhaps matches TRBD1 (6 bases). The germline V gene encodes CDR1 LNHDA and CDR2 SQIVND (reference sequence). With 5 bases removed from V and 8 bases from J, the gap between germline ends came to 9 bases. The CDR3 extends over 11 amino acids.

The chain joins TRBV30 to TRBJ1-2, with a tentative D call TRBD1 (5 bases). Trimming removed 3 bases from V and 7 bases from J, with 12 bases in between. CDR3 length: 12 amino acids. Germline CDR1 GTSNPN, CDR2 SVGIG (reference sequence). CDR3 sequence (DNA): TGTGCCTGGAGCCAAGGGGATTTTGGCTACACCTTC. It specifies CAWSQGDFGYTF. The full variable domain, rest sourced from reference TRBV30 and TRBJ1-2, is SQTIHQWPATLVQPVGSPLSLECTVEGTSNPNLYWYRQAAGRGLQLLFYSVGIGQISSEVPQNLSASRPQDRQFILSSKKLLLSDSGFYLCAWSQGDFGYTFGSGTRLTVV.

The V call is TRBV19, the J call TRBJ2-7, with 7 bases that match TRBD1. With 3 bases clipped from V and 0 bases from J, the junction kept 5 bases outside the gene matches. The CDR3 is 15 residues long. CDR1 and CDR2 from the germline V gene are LNHDA and SQIVND (reference sequence). The CDR3, as DNA: TGTGCCAGTAGTATCGGGGCAGGGGGCTCCTACGAGCAGTACTTC. This translates into CASSIGAGGSYEQYF.

The chain uses TRBV6-5 and TRBJ1-2; D gene uncertain. CDR3 length equals 13 residues. Germline CDR1 is MNHEY and CDR2 is SVGAGI. V was cut by 6 bases and J by 2 bases, with 10 bases left in between. The CDR3 nucleotides read TGTGCCAGCAGATTCCCAGGAAACTATGGCTACACCTTC. It translates to CASRFPGNYGYTF.

This chain joins TRBV7-7 and TRBJ2-1, with D perhaps TRBD2 (5 bases). The CDR3 extends over 14 amino acids. Germline CDR1 and CDR2: SSHAT and FNYEAQ (reference sequence). V lost 4 bases to trimming and J lost 5 bases, with 12 bases between them. The CDR3 protein is CASSSTNSNNEQFF. The CDR3 DNA reads TGTGCCAGCAGCTCGACTAACTCGAACAATGAGCAGTTCTTC. The entire variable domain, with the rest obtained from reference TRBV7-7 and TRBJ2-1, is as follows: GAGVSQSPRYKVTKRGQDVTLRCDPISSHATLYWYQQALGQGPEFLTYFNYEAQPDKSGLPSDRFSAERPEGSISTLTIQRTEQRDSAMYRCASSSTNSNNEQFFGPGTRLTVL.

The chain carries TRBV6-5 and TRBJ1-1; 9 bases align to TRBD1. Germline V gene data show CDR1 as MNHEY and CDR2 as SVGAGI. V dropped 6 bases and J dropped 1; count of bases not matched to a gene: 6. The CDR3 runs 15 residues. The CDR3 bases are TGTGCCAGCAGCCCCACGGGACAGGGGAACACTGAAGCTTTCTTT. Its translation: CASSPTGQGNTEAFF.

This chain links TRBV15 with TRBJ2-3, with 9 nucleotides matching TRBD1. Germline V gene data show CDR1 as LNHNV and CDR2 as YYDKDF (reference sequence). The V segment lost 5 bases and the J segment 5 bases; nucleotides outside the gene matches: 5. This CDR3 is built from 14 residues. The CDR3 here is CATSPRTGEDTQYF. The CDR3 coding sequence is TGTGCCACCAGCCCCCGGACAGGGGAAGATACGCAGTATTTT.

This CDR3 reads CASSYDRVSYEQYF. CDR3 sequence (DNA): TGTGCCAGCAGTTACGACAGGGTCTCCTACGAGCAGTACTTC. The V and J genes are TRBV6-5 and TRBJ2-7; 7 nucleotides agree with TRBD1. The CDR3 is 14 residues long. Looked up from germline, CDR1 is MNHEY and CDR2 is SVGAGI. V lost 2 bases, J lost 0 bases, and 1 base stayed unmatched.

The V call is TRBV6-1, the J call TRBJ2-6; D gene uncertain. This CDR3 has 15 residues. Germline CDR1 reads MNHNS; CDR2 reads SASEGT. With 2 bases removed from V and 1 base from J, the gap between germline ends came to 6 bases. The CDR3: CASSERRSGANVLTF. The DNA for the CDR3 is TGTGCCAGCAGTGAAAGGAGATCTGGGGCCAACGTCCTGACTTTC.

This clone was detected only a few times. The CDR3 protein is CASSRLSAGGLSNTGELFF. For the CDR3, the DNA is TGTGCCAGCAGCCGACTTTCCGCGGGGGGCCTCTCGAACACCGGGGAGCTGTTTTTT. The chain employs TRBV4-2 and TRBJ2-2; TRBD2 matches 8 bases. This CDR3 is built from 19 residues. Trimming took 4 bases from V and 0 from J; bases not matched to a gene: 13. The germline V gene has CDR1 LGHNA and CDR2 YNFKEQ.

The V and J genes are TRBV25-1 and TRBJ2-5; a possible D gene is TRBD2 (6 bases). This CDR3 has 15 amino acids. V lost 1 base and J 5 bases, leaving 14 bases between the germline ends. Per the germline V gene, CDR1 is MGHDK and CDR2 is SYGVNS. The CDR3 is CASSEFSGGMETQYF. The CDR3 DNA sequence: TGTGCCAGCAGTGAATTTAGTGGAGGGATGGAGACCCAGTACTTC. Filled out from reference TRBV25-1 and TRBJ2-5, the complete variable domain reads EADIYQTPRYLVIGTGKKITLECSQTMGHDKMYWYQQDPGMELHLIHYSYGVNSTEKGDLSSESTVSRIRTEHFPLTLESARPSHTSQYLCASSEFSGGMETQYFGPGTRLLVL.

The gene calls are TRBV27 and TRBJ1-6; unclear D gene. Germline values: CDR1 MNHEY, CDR2 SMNVEV (reference sequence). This CDR3 has 13 residues. Trimming removed 3 bases at V and 9 bases at J, with 9 bases between. Here the CDR3 DNA reads TGTGCCAGCAGTTTTCTTTCGAGTTCACCCCTCCACTTT. It is translated as CASSFLSSSPLHF.

This CDR3 reads CASRHGYEPGELFF. The CDR3 DNA reads TGTGCTAGTCGACATGGGTACGAACCCGGGGAGCTGTTTTTT. V is TRBV12-5 and J is TRBJ2-2; D not certain. Germline assignment: CDR1 LGHNT and CDR2 FRNRAP. The CDR3 totals 14 residues. Trimming took 8 bases from V and 6 from J, leaving 16 bases between them.

For the CDR3, the DNA is TGTGCCAGCAGCTCAGGGGATCAGCCCCAGCATTTT. This encodes CASSSGDQPQHF. The V gene is TRBV9, the J gene TRBJ1-5, with a weak D call TRBD1 (6 bases). Germline assignment: CDR1 SGDLS and CDR2 YYNGEE. Trimming removed 4 bases from V and 5 bases from J, with 7 bases in between. The CDR3 covers 12 residues. The whole variable domain, remainder taken from reference TRBV9 and TRBJ1-5, is DSGVTQTPKHLITATGQRVTLRCSPRSGDLSVYWYQQSLDQGLQFLIQYYNGEERAKGNILERFSAQQFPDLHSELNLSSLELGDSALYFCASSSGDQPQHFGDGTRLSIL.

The chain joins TRBV30 to TRBJ1-5; 10 nucleotides match TRBD1. The germline CDR1 and CDR2 sequences are GTSNPN and SVGIG (reference sequence). CDR3 length equals 16 residues. Trimming cost V 2 bases and J 2 bases; bases outside gene matches: 6. The CDR3 protein is CAWSPTGGVGNQPQHF. As DNA, the CDR3 is TGTGCCTGGAGTCCGACAGGGGGCGTCGGCAATCAGCCCCAGCATTTT.

The chain couples TRBV3-1 (or the pseudogene TRBV3-2) to TRBJ2-7; 8 bases agree with TRBD2. There are 14 residues in the CDR3. Trimming cost V 4 bases and J 7 bases; bases outside gene matches: 9. Germline-derived CDR1 and CDR2 are LGHDT and YNNKEL (reference sequence). The CDR3 sequence is CASSPAGGRDEQYF. The CDR3 region has the DNA TGTGCCAGCAGCCCGGCGGGGGGTAGGGATGAGCAGTACTTC.

The V and J genes are TRBV5-5 and TRBJ1-3; TRBD1 agrees at 9 bases. The V gene's germline CDR1 is SGHKS and CDR2 YYEKEE (reference sequence). V shed 1 base and J 3 bases; nucleotides not matched to a gene: 5. This CDR3 comprises 16 residues. CDR3 coding DNA: TGTGCCAGCAGCTTGTTTGGGGACAGGGTTGGAAACACCATATATTTT. This sequence encodes CASSLFGDRVGNTIYF.

The chain recombines TRBV6-5 with TRBJ2-7, with D possibly being TRBD1 (5 bases). This CDR3 is 15 amino acids long. Germline V gene sequence: CDR1 MNHEY, CDR2 SVGAGI. V lost 6 bases, J lost 0 bases, and 15 bases lay in between. The CDR3 region is CASRAGRLTSYEQYF. The CDR3 DNA is TGTGCCAGCAGGGCAGGGCGCTTAACCTCCTACGAGCAGTACTTC.

About this clone: Other DNA sequences in the sample encode the same CDR3. The gene calls are TRBV7-9 and TRBJ2-3, with D tentatively TRBD2 (5 bases). V lost 5 bases and J 0 bases, leaving 12 bases between the germline ends. The germline V gene encodes CDR1 SEHNR and CDR2 FQNEAQ (reference sequence). The CDR3 length is 15 residues. CDR3 region: CASSPPGLSTDTQYF. In DNA form, the CDR3 reads TGTGCCAGCAGCCCCCCGGGGTTAAGCACAGATACGCAGTATTTT.

V usage is TRBV6-6 and J usage is TRBJ2-7; possible D gene TRBD1, 5 bases. CDR1 and CDR2 (germline): MNHNY, SVGAGI (reference sequence). V was trimmed by 0 bases and J by 0 bases, leaving 6 bases between them. There are 14 residues in the CDR3. The CDR3 loop reads CASSYSGDSYEQYF. CDR3 in DNA: TGTGCCAGCAGTTACTCAGGGGACTCCTACGAGCAGTACTTC.

The chain carries TRBV5-1 and TRBJ2-7, with D maybe TRBD1 (6 bases). This CDR3 has 15 amino acids. Trimming removed 4 bases from V and 3 bases from J, with 17 bases in between. Germline V gives CDR1 SGHRS, CDR2 YFSETQ. The CDR3 loop is CASSIGQYRFYEQYF. In DNA, the CDR3 is TGCGCCAGCAGCATCGGACAGTACCGATTCTACGAGCAGTACTTC.

The chain recombines TRBV6-1 with TRBJ1-6; D unclear. The ends were cut back, 3 bases at V and 7 bases at J, with 16 bases in the middle. CDR1 and CDR2 (germline): MNHNS, SASEGT. The CDR3 length is 16 residues. In nucleotides, the CDR3 is TGTGCCAGCAGTGAGAGAGTGTGGAGTACCAATTCACCCCTCCACTTT. Protein sequence: CASSERVWSTNSPLHF.

V and J are TRBV5-6 and TRBJ1-4; TRBD1 is a possible D gene (6 bases). V shed 1 base and J shed 3 bases, with 10 bases lying between them. The CDR3 has 15 residues. The germline V gene has CDR1 SGHDT and CDR2 YYEEEE. The chain's CDR3 is CASSLFTGSNEKLFF. CDR3 bases: TGTGCCAGCAGCTTGTTCACAGGGTCTAATGAAAAACTGTTTTTT.

J is TRBJ1-4 and V is TRBV6-6; D may be TRBD1 (5 bases). Looked up from germline, CDR1 is MNHNY and CDR2 is SVGAGI (reference sequence). The V gene lost 6 bases and the J gene lost 6 bases, with 17 bases spanning the gap. This CDR3 comprises 15 residues. The CDR3 region is CASSPMGGKDEKLFF. The CDR3 DNA reads TGTGCCAGCAGCCCGATGGGGGGAAAGGATGAAAAACTGTTTTTT.

The V gene is TRBV6-5, the J gene TRBJ1-2; D is perhaps TRBD1 (6 bases). This CDR3 is 13 amino acids long. Trimming took 6 bases from V and 2 from J, leaving 10 bases between them. Looked up from germline, CDR1 is MNHEY and CDR2 is SVGAGI. As DNA, the CDR3 is TGTGCCAGCAGCCGAGGACAGAACTATGGCTACACCTTC. It specifies CASSRGQNYGYTF.

This chain joins TRBV6-1 and TRBJ1-1; TRBD1 aligns across 7 bases. This CDR3 has 14 amino acids. After removal of 3 bases from V and 4 bases from J, the junction contained 5 bases not matched to a gene. The germline CDR1 and CDR2 sequences are MNHNS and SASEGT. Here the CDR3 DNA reads TGTGCCAGCAGTGAGGGCAGGGGGGTCACTGAAGCTTTCTTT. Translated: CASSEGRGVTEAFF.

The rearrangement uses TRBV15 and TRBJ1-4; perhaps TRBD1 as D (5 bases). The CDR3 runs 15 residues. Germline assignment: CDR1 LNHNV and CDR2 YYDKDF (reference sequence). Trimming removed 0 bases at V and 5 bases at J, with 10 bases between. CDR3 sequence: CATSREGQVNEKLFF. CDR3 DNA sequence: TGTGCCACCAGCAGAGAGGGGCAGGTGAATGAAAAACTGTTTTTT.

V gene TRBV7-8 combines with J gene TRBJ2-7; 7 bases agree with TRBD1. J was trimmed by 2 bases and V by 1 base; bases with no gene match: 5. Germline V gives CDR1 SGHVS, CDR2 FQNEAQ. The CDR3 totals 15 residues. This CDR3 is CASSLDGTEPYEQYF. The CDR3 DNA follows: TGTGCCAGCAGCTTAGATGGGACAGAGCCCTACGAGCAGTACTTC.

The chain combines TRBV2 with TRBJ2-7; possible D gene TRBD2, 6 bases. CDR3 length: 13 residues. From germline, CDR1 is SNHLY and CDR2 FYNNEI. With 4 bases removed from V and 5 bases from J, the gap between germline ends came to 12 bases. For the CDR3, the DNA is TGTGCCAGCAGTGGGGCGCCGGGGGACGAGCAGTACTTC. Amino acids: CASSGAPGDEQYF.

The chain uses TRBV7-7 and TRBJ2-2; 8 nucleotides line up with TRBD1. CDR3 length: 15 amino acids. CDR1 SSHAT and CDR2 FNYEAQ come from the germline V gene (reference sequence). V shed 1 base and J 6 bases; nucleotides not matched to a gene: 4. CDR3 sequence reads: CASSLGTGNPGELFF. The CDR3 DNA is TGTGCCAGCAGCTTAGGGACAGGGAATCCCGGGGAGCTGTTTTTT.